The clone carrying this T cell receptor beta chain has a handful of counts. Researchers prepared the TCRbeta library using unique molecular identifiers, the study reports. TCRdb reprocessed the PCR reads via MiXCR and lists one record per CDR3 protein. Among a few hundred thousand distinct CDR3 sequences listed, 9.7% were seen once. This entry is derived from a study of T-cell reconstitution after alpha-beta-depleted transplantation in children. This CDR3 spans 14 amino acids. With 7 bases removed from V and 5 bases from J, the gap between germline ends came to 19 bases. CDR1 is DFQATT, CDR2 SNEGSKA, per germline (reference sequence).

This chain joins TRBV20-1 and TRBJ2-3; a possible D gene is TRBD1 (6 bases). Material: PBMCs from the stem cell graft donor, obtained from the stem cell graft. This receptor was identified in a human donor who donated a stem cell graft to a child with SCID. This chain's CDR3 is CSVLDRSLGDTQYF. The CDR3 bases are TGCAGTGTTCTGGACAGATCCCTAGGAGATACGCAGTATTTT.